Presented here are 18 T cell receptor beta chains from one specimen sequenced in a study of identical twins. TCRdb redid the calling of the 5' RACE reads with MiXCR, one entry per CDR3 protein. This sample yields 250,000 or so distinct CDR3 sequences, of which roughly 13% are seen a single time; 3.5% to 5% belongs to the top ten. These data also formed part of another study, on yellow fever vaccine responses in identical twins.

Sequencing was performed on memory (CD45RO+) T cells sorted from blood. The receptors shown here come from a woman younger than 30 in good health.

The chain employs TRBV7-2 and TRBJ2-5; 7 nucleotides match TRBD2. The ends lost 5 bases at V and 5 bases at J; junction bases unmatched: 17. The germline V gene has CDR1 SGHTA and CDR2 FQGNSA. The CDR3 has 17 residues. The CDR3 loop is CASSIQTPGLPQETQYF. The CDR3 nucleotides read TGTGCCAGCAGCATCCAGACACCGGGACTACCCCAGGAGACCCAGTACTTC.

The chain carries TRBV29-1 and TRBJ1-1; D not resolved. Germline values: CDR1 SQVTM, CDR2 ANQGSEA. The CDR3 has 12 amino acids. V was pared by 7 bases and J by 13 bases, with 22 bases between. The DNA of the CDR3 is TGCAGCGGAGGCTCGGGTATTGGTGTTGGTTTCTTT. This gives the protein CSGGSGIGVGFF.

This clonotype was seen many times. The chain combines TRBV7-2 with TRBJ1-1, with D maybe TRBD1 (6 bases). Germline V gives CDR1 SGHTA, CDR2 FQGNSA. This CDR3 is built from 15 residues. The V end was cut by 0 bases, the J end by 1 base, with 9 bases between. In nucleotides, the CDR3 is TGTGCCAGCAGCTTAGCGGGGGCCGGGAACACTGAAGCTTTCTTT. It translates to CASSLAGAGNTEAFF. The full variable domain, completed using reference TRBV7-2 and TRBJ1-1, is GAGVSQSPSNKVTEKGKDVELRCDPISGHTALYWYRQSLGQGLEFLIYFQGNSAPDKSGLPSDRFSAERTGGSVSTLTIQRTQQEDSAVYLCASSLAGAGNTEAFFGQGTRLTVV.

This clonotype was found many times. CDR3 residues: CATLTSDEQFF. The DNA of the CDR3 is TGTGCCACCCTGACCTCGGATGAGCAGTTCTTC. The chain links TRBV6-6 to TRBJ2-1; D call uncertain. The V gene lost 10 bases and the J gene lost 8 bases, with 12 bases spanning the gap. The length of the CDR3 is 11 residues. Germline CDR1 MNHNY, CDR2 SVGAGI (reference sequence).

This chain joins TRBV12-3 or TRBV12-4 and TRBJ2-3; D not resolved. With 2 bases removed from V and 4 bases from J, the gap between germline ends came to 13 bases. The CDR3 loop spans 15 amino acids. CDR3 region: CASSLRLGNPDTQYF. The CDR3 DNA reads TGTGCCAGCAGTTTACGTTTGGGGAACCCAGATACGCAGTATTTT.

This clonotype has at least ten counts. The germline gene is not matched at one end of the junction; a read error may be the cause. The V and J genes are TRBV5-1 and TRBJ1-4; D call uncertain. The V gene's germline CDR1 is SGHRS and CDR2 YFSETQ. This CDR3 region has 14 residues. The CDR3 loop is CASSFGATNEKLFF. CDR3 DNA sequence: TGTGCCAGCAGTTTCGGGGCAACTAATGAAAAACTGTTTTTT.

This clonotype has more than one count but fewer than ten. The V and J genes are TRBV7-2 and TRBJ2-3; weak D call: TRBD1 (6 bases). CDR3 length: 12 residues. V was cut by 9 bases and J by 6 bases, with 13 bases left in between. Germline assignment: CDR1 SGHTA and CDR2 FQGNSA. The CDR3 reads CARRGGDDTQYF. The CDR3 coding sequence is TGTGCCAGACGAGGGGGTGACGATACGCAGTATTTT.

This clonotype was seen ten or more times. The rearrangement links TRBV27 to TRBJ2-7; D is perhaps TRBD2 (7 bases). The CDR3 contains 13 residues. V was pared by 2 bases and J by 5 bases, with 10 bases between. Germline V gene lookup returns CDR1 MNHEY and CDR2 SMNVEV (reference sequence). The CDR3 is CASSLRGADEQYF. For the CDR3, the DNA is TGTGCCAGCAGTTTACGGGGGGCCGACGAGCAGTACTTC.

This chain links TRBV20-1 with TRBJ2-1; 7 bases match TRBD1. CDR3 length: 14 residues. Per germline, CDR1 DFQATT and CDR2 SNEGSKA (reference sequence). Unmatched junction bases numbered 5, after V lost 1 base and J lost 5 bases. The CDR3 loop reads CSARVQGSHNEQFF. CDR3 bases: TGCAGTGCTAGAGTACAGGGGTCCCACAATGAGCAGTTCTTC.

V gene TRBV20-1 combines with J gene TRBJ1-1, with 7 positions matching TRBD1. The trim removed 2 bases at V and 4 bases at J, leaving 4 bases unmatched. This CDR3 comprises 13 residues. The germline V gene encodes CDR1 DFQATT and CDR2 SNEGSKA (reference sequence). The CDR3 is CSARWQGGTEAFF. CDR3 sequence (DNA): TGCAGTGCTAGATGGCAGGGGGGCACTGAAGCTTTCTTT.

This clonotype was found a few times. The chain links TRBV6-1 to TRBJ2-2, with a possible D match to TRBD1 (6 bases). The CDR3 sequence is 13 residues long. Germline CDR1 MNHNS, CDR2 SASEGT. Trimming cost V 5 bases and J 8 bases, with 12 bases left between them. CDR3 in DNA: TGTGCCAGCAGTCGAACAGGGTTAGGGGAGCTGTTTTTT. It is translated as CASSRTGLGELFF.

This clonotype was recorded a few times. V is TRBV6-4 and J is TRBJ2-3; 8 positions match TRBD1. This CDR3 spans 14 amino acids. Germline trimming cut 2 bases from V and 4 bases from J; bases unmatched to any gene: 2. Germline values: CDR1 MRHNA, CDR2 SNTAGT. Here the CDR3 reads CASSDGQGSDTQYF. The CDR3, as DNA: TGTGCCAGCAGTGACGGACAGGGATCAGATACGCAGTATTTT.

This clonotype appeared many times. The chain carries TRBV25-1 and TRBJ2-1; 8 nucleotides line up with TRBD2. Trimming at V came to 6 bases and at J to 5 bases, leaving 6 bases not matched to a gene. The CDR3 extends over 14 amino acids. From germline, CDR1 is MGHDK and CDR2 SYGVNS. CDR3 coding DNA: TGTGCCAGCAGAGGTGCGGGGGGTCACAATGAGCAGTTCTTC. This sequence encodes CASRGAGGHNEQFF.

This clonotype was picked up many times. V gene TRBV4-3 combines with J gene TRBJ1-1, with a tentative D call TRBD1 (5 bases). The CDR3 covers 14 residues. Germline CDR1 LGHNA, CDR2 YSLEER. The V end lost 4 bases, the J end lost 5 bases, and 14 bases lay between the germline ends. CDR3: CASSPTMGGTEAFF. The CDR3 nucleotides read TGCGCCAGCAGCCCGACAATGGGGGGAACTGAAGCTTTCTTT.

The rearrangement uses TRBV6-6 and TRBJ1-2, with D maybe TRBD1 (5 bases). V lost 2 bases, J lost 7 bases, and 11 bases lay in between. Per germline, CDR1 MNHNY and CDR2 SVGAGI (reference sequence). The CDR3 has 13 residues. CDR3 nucleotide sequence: TGTGCCAGCAGTTACCCCAGGGAAGGTGGCTACACCTTC. As protein: CASSYPREGGYTF.

This clonotype occurred a few times. The chain's CDR3 is CASSPGSGLLAKNIQYF. DNA of the CDR3: TGTGCCAGCAGCCCCGGGTCTGGCCTTTTAGCCAAAAACATTCAGTACTTC. V gene TRBV7-2 combines with J gene TRBJ2-4; D remains ambiguous. This CDR3 region has 17 residues. Germline V gene data show CDR1 as SGHTA and CDR2 as FQGNSA. V lost 5 bases, J lost 0 bases, and 17 bases lay in between.

This clonotype came up a few times. V is TRBV11-2 and J is TRBJ2-3; no clear D gene. This CDR3 region has 19 residues. The V gene's germline CDR1 is SGHAT and CDR2 FQNNGV. Trimming took 0 bases from V and 0 from J, leaving 19 bases between them. The CDR3 nucleotides are TGTGCCAGCAGCTTAGATAGTGGCGTCGGCAGCCCTAGCACAGATACGCAGTATTTT. As protein: CASSLDSGVGSPSTDTQYF.

This clonotype showed up many times. The rearrangement links TRBV24-1 to TRBJ1-2; TRBD1 might be the D (5 bases). CDR3 length: 13 residues. CDR1 and CDR2 (germline): KGHDR, SFDVKD. V was shortened by 4 bases and J by 4 bases, with 9 bases between the two germline ends. CDR3 DNA: TGTGCCACCAGTGAGGCAGGGACCTATGGCTACACCTTC. This sequence encodes CATSEAGTYGYTF.